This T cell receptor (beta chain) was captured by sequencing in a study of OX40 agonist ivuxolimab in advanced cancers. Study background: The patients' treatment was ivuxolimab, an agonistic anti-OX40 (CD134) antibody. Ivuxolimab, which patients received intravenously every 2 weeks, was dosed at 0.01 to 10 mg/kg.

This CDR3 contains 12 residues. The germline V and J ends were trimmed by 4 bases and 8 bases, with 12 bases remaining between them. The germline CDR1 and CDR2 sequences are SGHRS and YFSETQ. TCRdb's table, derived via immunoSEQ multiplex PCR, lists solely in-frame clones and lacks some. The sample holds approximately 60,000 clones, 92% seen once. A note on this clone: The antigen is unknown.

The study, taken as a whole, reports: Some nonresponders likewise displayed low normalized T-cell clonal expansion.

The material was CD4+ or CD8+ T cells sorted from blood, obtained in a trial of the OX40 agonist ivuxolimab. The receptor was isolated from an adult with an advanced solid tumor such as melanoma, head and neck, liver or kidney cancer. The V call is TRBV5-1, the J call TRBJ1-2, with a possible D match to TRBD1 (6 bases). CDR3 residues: CASSQQGRGYTF. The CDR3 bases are TGCGCCAGCAGCCAACAGGGACGGGGCTACACCTTC.